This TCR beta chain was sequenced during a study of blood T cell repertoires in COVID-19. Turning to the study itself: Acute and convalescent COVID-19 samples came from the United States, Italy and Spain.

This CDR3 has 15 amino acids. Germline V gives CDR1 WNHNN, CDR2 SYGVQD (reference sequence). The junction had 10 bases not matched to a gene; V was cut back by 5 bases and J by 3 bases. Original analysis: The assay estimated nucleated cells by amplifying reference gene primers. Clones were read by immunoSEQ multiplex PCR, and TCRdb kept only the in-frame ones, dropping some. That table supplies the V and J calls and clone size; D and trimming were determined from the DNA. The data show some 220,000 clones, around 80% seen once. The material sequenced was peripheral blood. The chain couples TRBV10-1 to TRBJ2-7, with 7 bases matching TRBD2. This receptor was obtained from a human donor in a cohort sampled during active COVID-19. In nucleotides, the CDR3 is TGCGCCAGCAGTTATGGTGGCGGGAGAGGCTACGAGCAGTACTTC. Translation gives CASSYGGGRGYEQYF.